Below, one TCR beta chain is given with its context. The data derive from a study of control samples from healthy donors and cancer patients. TCRdb's table, derived via immunoSEQ multiplex PCR, lists solely in-frame clones and lacks some. The table records some 150,000 clones, about 94% of them present only once. The CDR3 totals 13 residues. Germline values: CDR1 KGHDR, CDR2 SFDVKD. Deletions cut 0 bases from V and 5 bases from J, with 7 bases between. Sequencing used PBMCs. This receptor was obtained from a man aged 55 to 69 with colorectal cancer. The V gene is TRBV24-1, the J gene TRBJ2-7; D remains unclear. The CDR3, as DNA: TGTGCCACCAGTGATTTGGGCCGCGACGAGCAGTACTTC. Translating gives CATSDLGRDEQYF.